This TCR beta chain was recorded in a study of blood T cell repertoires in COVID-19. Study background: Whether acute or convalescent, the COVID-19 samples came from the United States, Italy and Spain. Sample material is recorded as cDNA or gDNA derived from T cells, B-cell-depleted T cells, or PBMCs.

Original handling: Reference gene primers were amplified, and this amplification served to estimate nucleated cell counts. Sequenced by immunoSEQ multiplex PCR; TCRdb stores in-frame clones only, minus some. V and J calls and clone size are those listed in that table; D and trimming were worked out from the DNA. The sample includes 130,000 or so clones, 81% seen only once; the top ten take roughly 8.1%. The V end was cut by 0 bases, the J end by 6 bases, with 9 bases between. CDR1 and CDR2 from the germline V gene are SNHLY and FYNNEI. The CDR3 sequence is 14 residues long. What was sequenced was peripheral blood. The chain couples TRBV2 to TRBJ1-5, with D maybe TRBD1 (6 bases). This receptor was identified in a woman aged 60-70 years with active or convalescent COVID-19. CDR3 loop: CASSEAAGVQPQHF. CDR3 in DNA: TGTGCCAGCAGTGAAGCTGCAGGGGTTCAGCCCCAGCATTTT.